One and the same sample provided the 21 T cell receptor beta chains below, sequenced in a study of vaccination effects on CD4 cells after COVID-19. TCRdb's copy holds only in-frame clones and misses some; the assay was immunoSEQ multiplex PCR. Of about 23,000 clones listed, 55% to 75% were seen once; the top ten hold under 14%. No cognate antigen is known for these TCRs. Expansion of antigen-specific CD4+ T cells with viral peptide pools was carried out by the ViraFEST assay before sequencing. The culture ran for 10 days before CD4+ T cells were isolated. The healthy vaccine recipients, who had no prior SARS-CoV-2 infection, showed negative nucleocapsid antibodies. The sample in question was CD4+ T cells from PBMCs cultured with HCoV-NL63 spike peptides, obtained before COVID-19 vaccination. The receptors come from a human donor who received a COVID-19 vaccine.

This clone was seen only a few times. The genes are TRBV19 and TRBJ2-7, with no clear D. V was trimmed by 3 bases and J by 4 bases, leaving 7 bases between them. Germline CDR1 reads LNHDA; CDR2 reads SQIVND (reference sequence). The CDR3 runs 12 residues. CDR3 nucleotides: TGTGCCAGTAGTATTTCCGGTTACGAGCAGTACTTC. It translates to CASSISGYEQYF.

V gene TRBV5-1 combines with J gene TRBJ2-2, with a possible D match to TRBD1 (6 bases). Germline V gives CDR1 SGHRS, CDR2 YFSETQ. V gave up 3 bases and J gave up 3 bases, with 21 bases separating them. This CDR3 contains 18 residues. CDR3 protein: CASSYPGQRIGDTGELFF. The CDR3 DNA is TGCGCCAGCAGCTACCCCGGACAGCGAATTGGGGACACCGGGGAGCTGTTTTTT.

The chain is built from TRBV6-5 and TRBJ2-1; D is undetermined. Trimming removed 6 bases at V and 4 bases at J, with 10 bases between. Germline CDR1 reads MNHEY; CDR2 reads SVGAGI. The CDR3 extends over 13 amino acids. The CDR3 bases are TGTGCCAGCAGCCCGTTCCGATACAATGAGCAGTTCTTC. Translated, it gives CASSPFRYNEQFF.

The gene calls are TRBV2 and TRBJ1-1; a weak D match, TRBD1 (5 bases). This CDR3 spans 16 amino acids. The V gene lost 0 bases and the J gene lost 0 bases, with 11 bases spanning the gap. Germline V gene lookup returns CDR1 SNHLY and CDR2 FYNNEI. The CDR3, as DNA: TGTGCCAGCAGTGAAGCAATCGGGACGATGAACACTGAAGCTTTCTTT. Translating it yields CASSEAIGTMNTEAFF.

The chain uses TRBV24-1 and TRBJ2-2; D unclear. This CDR3 is 14 amino acids long. Germline CDR1 KGHDR, CDR2 SFDVKD. V lost 8 bases, J lost 4 bases, and 13 bases lay in between. The CDR3 DNA reads as TGTGCCACCAAAAATTCGGACCCCACCGGGGAGCTGTTTTTT. Protein sequence: CATKNSDPTGELFF.

In its sample, this clone was seen a few times. The chain links TRBV10-1 to TRBJ1-1, with 9 bases lining up with TRBD1. The CDR3 spans 17 residues. Germline CDR1 is WNHNN and CDR2 is SYGVQD (reference sequence). The V and J ends lost 4 bases and 4 bases, in that order; junction bases with no gene match: 13. CDR3 amino acids: CASSVLAGTGMPTEAFF. CDR3 DNA: TGCGCCAGCAGTGTCTTGGCCGGGACAGGGATGCCCACTGAAGCTTTCTTT.

The V call is TRBV6-1, the J call TRBJ1-2; weak D call: TRBD1 (5 bases). V shed 2 bases and J shed 7 bases, with 17 bases lying between them. Germline V lookup: CDR1 MNHNS, CDR2 SASEGT. This CDR3 has 15 amino acids. The CDR3 here is CASSELLEAGSGYTF. The CDR3, as DNA: TGTGCCAGCAGTGAATTGCTCGAGGCAGGGTCTGGCTACACCTTC.

The chain joins TRBV28 to TRBJ2-1; 8 bases line up with TRBD2. Germline V gene sequence: CDR1 MDHEN, CDR2 SYDVKM. The V and J ends lost 6 bases and 12 bases, in that order; junction bases with no gene match: 13. This CDR3 has 14 residues. The CDR3 DNA reads as TGTGCCAGCAGGACTAGCGTCTTTAAAGGGGGGCAGTTCTTC. Amino acids: CASRTSVFKGGQFF.

This clone was observed a handful of times. The chain joins TRBV18 to TRBJ2-3; tentatively, D is TRBD2 (6 bases). V was trimmed by 5 bases and J by 3 bases, leaving 15 bases between them. The CDR3 length is 15 residues. Germline V gene sequence: CDR1 KGHSH, CDR2 LQKENI. CDR3 nucleotide sequence: TGTGCCAGCTCATCCCGGGACTGGGGAACAGATACGCAGTATTTT. It encodes CASSSRDWGTDTQYF.

V usage is TRBV10-3 and J usage is TRBJ2-5; possibly TRBD1 for D (6 bases). This CDR3 has 13 amino acids. Per the germline V gene, CDR1 is ENHRY and CDR2 is SYGVKD. V dropped 10 bases and J dropped 3 bases, with 15 bases sitting between them. The CDR3 reads CATWGLAEETQYF. CDR3 coding DNA: TGTGCCACTTGGGGGCTAGCAGAAGAGACCCAGTACTTC.

The rearrangement links TRBV6-2 or TRBV6-3 to TRBJ2-7; D remains ambiguous. The CDR3 is 14 amino acids. Deletions cut 5 bases from V and 0 bases from J, with 11 bases between. Germline CDR1 and CDR2: MNHEY and SVGEGT. The CDR3 nucleotides read TGTGCCAGCAGTGAGTCTCCCATCTCCTACGAGCAGTACTTC. Its translation: CASSESPISYEQYF.

This clone occurred a few times. The chain joins TRBV7-8 to TRBJ2-7, with TRBD2 matching 8 bases. This CDR3 has 16 residues. Losses at the gene ends were 1 base for V and 0 bases for J; bases not matched to a gene: 5. Germline CDR1 SGHVS, CDR2 FQNEAQ. The chain's CDR3 is CASSLVAGRASYEQYF. As DNA, the CDR3 is TGTGCCAGCAGCTTAGTGGCCGGGAGGGCCTCCTACGAGCAGTACTTC.

The rearrangement joins TRBV18 to TRBJ1-5; 11 bases are shared with TRBD1. This CDR3 has 16 amino acids. V lost 3 bases and J lost 5; bases outside the gene matches: 6. Germline lookup yields CDR1 KGHSH and CDR2 LQKENI. CDR3 nucleotide sequence: TGTGCCAGCTCACCGACCGGGACAGGGGGAGATCAGCCCCAGCATTTT. Translating it yields CASSPTGTGGDQPQHF.

CDR3 loop: CASGGNEQFF. The CDR3 DNA reads TGTGCGAGCGGGGGAAACGAGCAGTTCTTC. The V and J genes are TRBV2 and TRBJ2-1; 8 bases map to TRBD2. Germline CDR1 is SNHLY and CDR2 is FYNNEI. The CDR3 loop spans 10 amino acids.

This CDR3 reads CASSPSWGNTEAFF. Written as DNA, the CDR3 is TGTGCCAGCAGTCCGAGCTGGGGGAACACTGAAGCTTTCTTT. The gene calls are TRBV6-1 and TRBJ1-1, with D hard to call. The CDR3 spans 14 residues. Germline loops: CDR1 MNHNS, CDR2 SASEGT. Trimming took 5 bases from V and 1 from J, leaving 11 bases between them.

The CDR3 spells CASSENPAAPYNEQFF. CDR3 DNA sequence: TGTGCCAGCAGTGAGAACCCTGCCGCCCCCTACAATGAGCAGTTCTTC. The gene calls are TRBV2 and TRBJ2-1, with no clear D. This CDR3 spans 16 amino acids. V shed 3 bases and J shed 2 bases, with 14 bases lying between them. CDR1 is SNHLY and CDR2 is FYNNEI in the germline V gene.

This clone was observed a few times. The chain joins TRBV7-9 to TRBJ2-3; 8 nucleotides align to TRBD2. This CDR3 has 17 residues. Per the germline V gene, CDR1 is SEHNR and CDR2 is FQNEAQ (reference sequence). Losses at the gene ends were 6 bases for V and 4 bases for J; bases not matched to a gene: 15. In nucleotides, the CDR3 is TGTGCCAGCAGTCCGACCCCACGGGGGGGCCCTTCAGATACGCAGTATTTT. Translating it yields CASSPTPRGGPSDTQYF.

The chain employs TRBV20-1 and TRBJ2-1; unclear D gene. Trimming shortened V by 5 bases and J by 7 bases, and 9 bases separated the two germline ends. Germline CDR1 is DFQATT and CDR2 is SNEGSKA (reference sequence). This CDR3 has 11 residues. CDR3 residues: CSAALGNEQFF. CDR3 sequence (DNA): TGCAGTGCTGCCCTAGGGAATGAGCAGTTCTTC.

In its sample, this clone is medium-sized (0.01 to 0.1%). This chain uses TRBV5-1 with TRBJ1-4; D remains ambiguous. Trimming removed 4 bases at V and 4 bases at J, with 17 bases between. Germline CDR1 is SGHRS and CDR2 is YFSETQ. CDR3 size: 16 residues. DNA of the CDR3: TGCGCCAGCAGCCTAAATGGCGCGACGCGTAATGAAAAACTGTTTTTT. This codes for CASSLNGATRNEKLFF.

This clone was recorded only once. The V call is TRBV21-1, the J call TRBJ1-5. TRBV21-1 is given as a pseudogene. The CDR3 sequence is 15 residues long. This chain's CDR3 is CASSNSEDSNQPQHF. In DNA, the CDR3 is TGTGCCAGCAGCAACAGTGAGGATAGCAATCAGCCCCAGCATTTT.

The chain couples TRBV5-1 to TRBJ2-1; 10 bases map to TRBD2. Losses at the gene ends were 1 base for V and 4 bases for J; bases not matched to a gene: 8. Germline V gene lookup returns CDR1 SGHRS and CDR2 YFSETQ. This CDR3 comprises 17 residues. The CDR3 nucleotides are TGCGCCAGCAGCTTGTTGTCACCGGGACTAGCGTACAATGAGCAGTTCTTC. It translates to CASSLLSPGLAYNEQFF.